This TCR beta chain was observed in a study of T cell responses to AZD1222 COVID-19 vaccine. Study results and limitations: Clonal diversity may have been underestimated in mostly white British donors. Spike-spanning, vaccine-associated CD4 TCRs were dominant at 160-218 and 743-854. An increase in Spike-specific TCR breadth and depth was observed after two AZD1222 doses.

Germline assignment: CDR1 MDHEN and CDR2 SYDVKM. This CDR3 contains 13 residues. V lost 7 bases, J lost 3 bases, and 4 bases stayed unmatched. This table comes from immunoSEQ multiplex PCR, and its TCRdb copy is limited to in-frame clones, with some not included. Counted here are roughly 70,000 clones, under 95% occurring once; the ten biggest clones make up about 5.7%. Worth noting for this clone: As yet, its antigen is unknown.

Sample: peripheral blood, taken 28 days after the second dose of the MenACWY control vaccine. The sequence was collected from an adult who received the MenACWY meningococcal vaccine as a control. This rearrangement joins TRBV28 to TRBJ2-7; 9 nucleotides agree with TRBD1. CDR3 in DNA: TGTGCCAGCACGACAGGGGGAAGCTACGAGCAGTACTTC. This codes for CASTTGGSYEQYF. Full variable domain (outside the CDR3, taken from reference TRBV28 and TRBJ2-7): DVKVTQSSRYLVKRTGEKVFLECVQDMDHENMFWYRQDPGLGLRLIYFSYDVKMKEKGDIPEGYSVSREKKERFSLILESASTNQTSMYLCASTTGGSYEQYFGPGTRLTVT.